Listed here is a single TCR beta chain. Its antigen is not known. The entry originates in a study of CD8 T cells in Susac syndrome. Study-wide findings and caveats: Acknowledgment was made by the study that its TCR sequencing and HLA analysis involved a relatively small number of individuals.

RNA totalling roughly 0.5 to 1 ug underwent reverse transcription with random hexamers. The CDR3 of TCR beta was amplified by immunoSEQ multiplex PCR across 54 Vbeta and 13 Jbeta. TCRdb analysed the immunoSEQ multiplex PCR reads with MiXCR anew, one entry per CDR3 protein. The sample lists 69,000 or so distinct CDR3 sequences, 85% to 95% seen once, with over 0.2% in the top ten. The V end was cut by 8 bases, the J end by 3 bases, with 14 bases between. Germline-derived CDR1 and CDR2 are MDHEN and SYDVKM. The CDR3 is made up of 14 amino acids. TCR beta from blood CD8+ and CD4+ T cells was sequenced. Both CD4+ and CD8+ T cells were negatively isolated, and TEMRA cells underwent FACS enrichment.

The sample consisted of CD8+ T cells from PBMCs. The rearrangement uses TRBV28 and TRBJ2-4; D uncertain. This TCR was recovered from a human donor in good health. CDR3 nucleotides: TGTGCCAGCCCGAGGAAGGTCGACAAAAACATTCAGTACTTC. This gives the protein CASPRKVDKNIQYF.